Listed below are T cell receptor beta chains from one sample, sequenced in a study of cytomegalovirus exposure and HLA in healthy donors. The method was immunoSEQ multiplex PCR; TCRdb's version includes in-frame clones alone and lacks a portion of them. The sample holds some 180,000 clones, 70% to 80% seen once. Sequenced sample: PBMCs. The source of these receptors is a man younger than 35 in good health and CMV-seronegative. Each CDR3 is given with its conserved first and last residue. Fields, in order: CDR3 protein, CDR3 DNA, D gene, J gene, V gene, clone size. A D gene is named only where the DNA matches it firmly. Rows give clone size only sometimes, using once, few, many, or a class for an expanded clone.

cdr3_aa: CGTSGGAVNEQFF
cdr3_nt: TGTGGGACTAGCGGGGGGGCGGTCAATGAGCAGTTCTTC
d_call: TRBD2
j_call: TRBJ2-1
v_call: TRBV28
clone_size: once

cdr3_aa: CSASGFGYTF
cdr3_nt: TGCAGTGCCTCAGGGTTTGGCTACACCTTC
d_call: NA
j_call: TRBJ1-2
v_call: TRBV20-1
clone_size: NA

cdr3_aa: CASSGGTGSLGNQPQHF
cdr3_nt: TGTGCCAGTAGTGGGGGGACAGGCTCTCTGGGCAATCAGCCCCAGCATTTT
d_call: TRBD1
j_call: TRBJ1-5
v_call: TRBV19
clone_size: NA

cdr3_aa: CASSPPVGNTEAFF
cdr3_nt: TGTGCCAGCAGTCCCCCGGTTGGGAACACTGAAGCTTTCTTT
d_call: NA
j_call: TRBJ1-1
v_call: TRBV28
clone_size: NA

cdr3_aa: CASSPGGGPVNEKLFF
cdr3_nt: TGTGCCAGCAGCCCCGGCGGCGGGCCGGTCAATGAAAAACTGTTTTTT
d_call: NA
j_call: TRBJ1-4
v_call: TRBV7-2
clone_size: NA

cdr3_aa: CASRTSGGRYNEQFF
cdr3_nt: TGTGCCAGCAGAACATCAGGGGGAAGGTACAATGAGCAGTTCTTC
d_call: TRBD1
j_call: TRBJ2-1
v_call: TRBV6-1
clone_size: NA

cdr3_aa: CASSPPRGSYNEQFF
cdr3_nt: TGTGCCAGCAGCCCCCCTAGGGGGTCCTACAATGAGCAGTTCTTC
d_call: NA
j_call: TRBJ2-1
v_call: TRBV5-6
clone_size: NA

cdr3_aa: CASSLGAVRGSYSPLHF
cdr3_nt: TGTGCCAGCAGCTTGGGGGCGGTCAGGGGAAGTTATTCACCCCTCCACTTT
d_call: NA
j_call: TRBJ1-6
v_call: TRBV5-6
clone_size: few

cdr3_aa: CAWDSTNEKLFF
cdr3_nt: TGTGCCTGGGACTCGACTAATGAAAAACTGTTTTTT
d_call: NA
j_call: TRBJ1-4
v_call: TRBV30
clone_size: few

cdr3_aa: CASSDTQGRQPQHF
cdr3_nt: TGTGCCAGCAGTGACACCCAGGGCCGTCAGCCCCAGCATTTT
d_call: NA
j_call: TRBJ1-5
v_call: TRBV6-1
clone_size: few

cdr3_aa: CASSARTGGEQYF
cdr3_nt: TGTGCCAGCAGCGCCCGGACAGGGGGCGAGCAGTACTTC
d_call: TRBD1
j_call: TRBJ2-7
v_call: TRBV9
clone_size: NA

cdr3_aa: CASNPSGGAITDTQYF
cdr3_nt: TGTGCCAGCAACCCTAGCGGGGGGGCAATCACAGATACGCAGTATTTT
d_call: TRBD2
j_call: TRBJ2-3
v_call: TRBV9
clone_size: few

cdr3_aa: CASSPRGGGGQPQHF
cdr3_nt: TGTGCCAGCAGTCCCCGTGGAGGGGGCGGTCAGCCCCAGCATTTT
d_call: TRBD1
j_call: TRBJ1-5
v_call: TRBV27
clone_size: NA

cdr3_aa: CASSERLVTGIYEQYF
cdr3_nt: TGTGCCAGCAGTGAAAGGTTGGTAACGGGAATCTACGAGCAGTACTTC
d_call: NA
j_call: TRBJ2-7
v_call: TRBV6-1
clone_size: NA

cdr3_aa: CASSLNQGRSGNTIYF
cdr3_nt: TGCGCCAGCAGCTTGAACCAGGGCCGATCTGGAAACACCATATATTTT
d_call: NA
j_call: TRBJ1-3
v_call: TRBV5-1
clone_size: NA

cdr3_aa: CSVAQGASGELFF
cdr3_nt: TGCAGCGTTGCTCAGGGGGCTTCCGGGGAGCTGTTTTTT
d_call: TRBD1
j_call: TRBJ2-2
v_call: TRBV29-1
clone_size: once

cdr3_aa: CASSGDSLGTEAFF
cdr3_nt: TGCGCCAGCAGCGGGGACAGTTTAGGCACTGAAGCTTTCTTT
d_call: TRBD1
j_call: TRBJ1-1
v_call: TRBV5-1
clone_size: NA

cdr3_aa: CASSVDRGAYEQYF
cdr3_nt: TGTGCCAGCAGCGTAGACAGGGGGGCTTACGAGCAGTACTTC
d_call: TRBD1
j_call: TRBJ2-7
v_call: TRBV7-2
clone_size: NA

cdr3_aa: CASSYWRGSGNTIYF
cdr3_nt: TGTGCCAGCAGTTACTGGAGGGGCTCTGGAAACACCATATATTTT
d_call: NA
j_call: TRBJ1-3
v_call: TRBV6-6
clone_size: NA

cdr3_aa: CASRSSGGWVQPQHF
cdr3_nt: TGTGCCAGCAGAAGCTCGGGGGGTTGGGTTCAGCCCCAGCATTTT
d_call: NA
j_call: TRBJ1-5
v_call: TRBV28
clone_size: few

cdr3_aa: CASSVTGVPAYGYTF
cdr3_nt: TGTGCCAGCAGCGTTACAGGGGTACCCGCGTATGGCTACACCTTC
d_call: TRBD1
j_call: TRBJ1-2
v_call: TRBV5-5
clone_size: once

cdr3_aa: CAIGTGNIQYF
cdr3_nt: TGTGCCATCGGGACAGGGAACATTCAGTACTTC
d_call: TRBD1
j_call: TRBJ2-4
v_call: TRBV10-3
clone_size: few

cdr3_aa: CASSEARGFNTEAFF
cdr3_nt: TGTGCCAGCAGTGAAGCCCGGGGATTTAACACTGAAGCTTTCTTT
d_call: NA
j_call: TRBJ1-1
v_call: TRBV2
clone_size: NA

cdr3_aa: CASSSNRVNQPQHF
cdr3_nt: TGTGCCAGCAGCAGCAACAGGGTCAATCAGCCCCAGCATTTT
d_call: NA
j_call: TRBJ1-5
v_call: TRBV6-6
clone_size: NA

cdr3_aa: CASSLAQLSYEQYF
cdr3_nt: TGCGCCAGCAGCCTCGCTCAACTCTCCTACGAGCAGTACTTC
d_call: NA
j_call: TRBJ2-7
v_call: TRBV5-1
clone_size: NA

cdr3_aa: CASRPLGGYGYTF
cdr3_nt: TGTGCCAGCAGACCCCTGGGGGGGTATGGCTACACCTTC
d_call: NA
j_call: TRBJ1-2
v_call: TRBV6-5
clone_size: NA

cdr3_aa: CASSLGASGSSYNEQFF
cdr3_nt: TGTGCCAGCAGCTTGGGAGCTAGCGGGAGTTCCTACAATGAGCAGTTCTTC
d_call: TRBD2
j_call: TRBJ2-1
v_call: TRBV5-4
clone_size: NA

cdr3_aa: CASSLPTGVGAEAFF
cdr3_nt: TGTGCCAGCAGTTTGCCGACAGGGGTGGGGGCTGAAGCTTTCTTT
d_call: TRBD1
j_call: TRBJ1-1
v_call: TRBV28
clone_size: few

cdr3_aa: CASTPRVHSYEQYF
cdr3_nt: TGTGCCAGCACCCCCAGGGTCCACTCCTACGAGCAGTACTTC
d_call: NA
j_call: TRBJ2-7
v_call: TRBV6-5
clone_size: few

cdr3_aa: CASSPGLPEAFF
cdr3_nt: TGTGCCAGCAGCCCCGGACTTCCTGAAGCTTTCTTT
d_call: NA
j_call: TRBJ1-1
v_call: TRBV5-4
clone_size: NA

cdr3_aa: CASSYSGQTYEQYF
cdr3_nt: TGTGCCAGCAGTTACTCAGGACAGACCTACGAGCAGTACTTC
d_call: NA
j_call: TRBJ2-7
v_call: TRBV6-5
clone_size: NA

cdr3_aa: CASSPRQGLNNYGYTF
cdr3_nt: TGTGCCAGCAGCCCACGACAGGGATTGAACAACTATGGCTACACCTTC
d_call: TRBD1
j_call: TRBJ1-2
v_call: TRBV7-9
clone_size: NA

cdr3_aa: CASSEALQGAYGYTF
cdr3_nt: TGTGCCAGCAGTGAAGCGCTCCAAGGGGCCTATGGCTACACCTTC
d_call: NA
j_call: TRBJ1-2
v_call: TRBV2
clone_size: NA

cdr3_aa: CASSFTGSLNQPQHF
cdr3_nt: TGTGCCAGCAGTTTTACAGGGAGTTTGAATCAGCCCCAGCATTTT
d_call: NA
j_call: TRBJ1-5
v_call: TRBV28
clone_size: NA

cdr3_aa: CASSLEGLAENEQFF
cdr3_nt: TGTGCCAGCAGCTTAGAAGGGCTAGCGGAGAATGAGCAGTTCTTC
d_call: TRBD2
j_call: TRBJ2-1
v_call: TRBV7-9
clone_size: NA

cdr3_aa: CASSSPAQPTGRNTQYF
cdr3_nt: TGTGCCAGCAGCTCCCCGGCACAGCCCACCGGGAGGAATACGCAGTATTTT
d_call: TRBD2
j_call: TRBJ2-3
v_call: TRBV11-3
clone_size: NA

cdr3_aa: CASSVASGFTDTQYF
cdr3_nt: TGTGCCAGCAGCGTGGCTAGCGGGTTCACAGATACGCAGTATTTT
d_call: TRBD2
j_call: TRBJ2-3
v_call: TRBV9
clone_size: NA

cdr3_aa: CASRRDTDTQYF
cdr3_nt: TGCGCCAGCAGACGAGATACAGATACGCAGTATTTT
d_call: NA
j_call: TRBJ2-3
v_call: TRBV5-1
clone_size: NA

cdr3_aa: CASSLYGRDPFF
cdr3_nt: TGTGCCAGCAGCTTATATGGGCGAGACCCGTTCTTC
d_call: NA
j_call: TRBJ2-1
v_call: TRBV5-4
clone_size: NA

cdr3_aa: CASSARDRGNSNQPQHF
cdr3_nt: TGTGCCAGCAGCGCCCGGGACAGGGGAAATAGCAATCAGCCCCAGCATTTT
d_call: NA
j_call: TRBJ1-5
v_call: TRBV21-1
clone_size: NA

cdr3_aa: CASSLARDRLDEQYF
cdr3_nt: TGCGCCAGCAGCTTGGCCCGGGACAGGCTAGACGAGCAGTACTTC
d_call: TRBD1
j_call: TRBJ2-7
v_call: TRBV5-1
clone_size: NA

cdr3_aa: CASSLDRDYGYTF
cdr3_nt: TGTGCCAGCAGCCTAGACAGGGACTATGGCTACACCTTC
d_call: TRBD1
j_call: TRBJ1-2
v_call: TRBV6-5
clone_size: NA

cdr3_aa: CASTVGTGAYEQYF
cdr3_nt: TGTGCCAGTACCGTGGGGACAGGGGCCTACGAGCAGTACTTC
d_call: TRBD1
j_call: TRBJ2-7
v_call: TRBV19
clone_size: NA

cdr3_aa: CASSGLLNTEAFF
cdr3_nt: TGTGCCAGCAGTGGGCTCCTGAACACTGAAGCTTTCTTT
d_call: NA
j_call: TRBJ1-1
v_call: TRBV6-1
clone_size: NA

cdr3_aa: CASRGGQGADEAFF
cdr3_nt: TGTGCCAGCAGGGGGGGACAGGGGGCAGATGAAGCTTTCTTT
d_call: TRBD1
j_call: TRBJ1-1
v_call: TRBV6-6
clone_size: NA

cdr3_aa: CASSGTGGFNQPQHF
cdr3_nt: TGTGCCAGCAGTGGGACAGGGGGATTCAATCAGCCCCAGCATTTT
d_call: TRBD1
j_call: TRBJ1-5
v_call: TRBV6-5
clone_size: NA

cdr3_aa: CASTPLRLVSDTQYF
cdr3_nt: TGTGCCAGCACCCCTCTTAGATTGGTTTCAGATACGCAGTATTTT
d_call: NA
j_call: TRBJ2-3
v_call: TRBV7-6
clone_size: once

cdr3_aa: CASSETISWTGALEQYF
cdr3_nt: TGTGCCAGCAGTGAAACCATTAGTTGGACAGGGGCTCTTGAGCAGTACTTC
d_call: TRBD1
j_call: TRBJ2-5
v_call: TRBV6-1
clone_size: NA

cdr3_aa: CASSLAGARTDTQYF
cdr3_nt: TGTGCCAGCAGCCTAGCGGGGGCCAGGACGGATACGCAGTATTTT
d_call: TRBD2
j_call: TRBJ2-3
v_call: TRBV7-3
clone_size: NA

cdr3_aa: CASSTRKTANYGYTF
cdr3_nt: TGTGCCAGTAGTACGCGGAAGACAGCTAACTATGGCTACACCTTC
d_call: NA
j_call: TRBJ1-2
v_call: TRBV19
clone_size: NA

cdr3_aa: CASSSRGLFGTEAFF
cdr3_nt: TGTGCCAGTAGTAGTAGGGGGCTCTTCGGCACTGAAGCTTTCTTT
d_call: TRBD1
j_call: TRBJ1-1
v_call: TRBV19
clone_size: NA

cdr3_aa: CAWGGGNTIYF
cdr3_nt: TGTGCCTGGGGCGGTGGAAACACCATATATTTT
d_call: NA
j_call: TRBJ1-3
v_call: TRBV30
clone_size: NA

cdr3_aa: CASSFPEQGLETQYF
cdr3_nt: TGTGCCAGCAGCTTTCCCGAACAGGGTTTAGAGACCCAGTACTTC
d_call: NA
j_call: TRBJ2-5
v_call: TRBV11-1
clone_size: NA

cdr3_aa: CASKPGQGVNEQFF
cdr3_nt: TGTGCCTCCAAACCCGGACAGGGAGTCAATGAGCAGTTCTTC
d_call: TRBD1
j_call: TRBJ2-1
v_call: TRBV10-3
clone_size: NA

cdr3_aa: CASNVGGGYNEQFF
cdr3_nt: TGTGCCAGCAACGTGGGGGGGGGCTACAATGAGCAGTTCTTC
d_call: TRBD2
j_call: TRBJ2-1
v_call: TRBV7-9
clone_size: few